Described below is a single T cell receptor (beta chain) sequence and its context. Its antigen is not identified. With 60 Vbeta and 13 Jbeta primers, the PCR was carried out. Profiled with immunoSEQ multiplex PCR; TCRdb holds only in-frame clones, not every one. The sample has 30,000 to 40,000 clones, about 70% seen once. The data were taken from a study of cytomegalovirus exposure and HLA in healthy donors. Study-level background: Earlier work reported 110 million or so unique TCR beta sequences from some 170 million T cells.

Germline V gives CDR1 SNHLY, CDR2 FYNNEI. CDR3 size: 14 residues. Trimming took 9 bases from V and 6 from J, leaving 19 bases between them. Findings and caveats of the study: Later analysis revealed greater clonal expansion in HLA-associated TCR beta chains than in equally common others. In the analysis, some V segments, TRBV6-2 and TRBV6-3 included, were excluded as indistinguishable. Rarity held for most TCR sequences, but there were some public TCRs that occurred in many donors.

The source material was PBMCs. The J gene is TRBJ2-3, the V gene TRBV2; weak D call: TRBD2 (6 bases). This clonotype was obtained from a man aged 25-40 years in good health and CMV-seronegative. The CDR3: CARTGSPSADTQYF. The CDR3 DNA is TGTGCCAGAACCGGGAGTCCGTCCGCGGATACGCAGTATTTT.